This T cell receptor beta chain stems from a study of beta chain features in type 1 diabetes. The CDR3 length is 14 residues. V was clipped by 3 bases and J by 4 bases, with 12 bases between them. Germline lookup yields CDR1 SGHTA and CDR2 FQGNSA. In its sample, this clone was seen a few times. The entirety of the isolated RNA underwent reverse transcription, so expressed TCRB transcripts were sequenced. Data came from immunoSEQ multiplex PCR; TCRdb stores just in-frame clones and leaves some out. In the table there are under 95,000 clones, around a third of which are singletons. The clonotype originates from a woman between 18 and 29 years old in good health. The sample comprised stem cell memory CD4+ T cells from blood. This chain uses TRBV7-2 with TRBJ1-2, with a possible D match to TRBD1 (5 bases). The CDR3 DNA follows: TGTGCCAGCAGCTTGGACGGACACGGCTATGGCTACACCTTC. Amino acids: CASSLDGHGYGYTF.